Shown below are 29 T cell receptor beta chains from a single sample sequenced in a study of T cells in Graves' hyperthyroidism and ophthalmopathy. Amplified TCR beta CDR3 regions came from RNA transcripts. When the TCR CDR3 underwent first-round RT-PCR, the HTBI primer set was used. TCRdb reanalysed the multiplex PCR reads using MiXCR and keeps one entry per CDR3 protein. This table has 350,000 or so distinct CDR3 sequences, 15% to 20% appearing once. The sample consisted of blood. These receptors all come from a woman between 45 and 60 years old with Graves' hyperthyroidism.

This clonotype was seen a handful of times. CDR3 coding DNA: TGCGCCAGCAGCCAAGCGCCCAAAGGCACCGGGGAGCTGTTTTTT. Protein sequence: CASSQAPKGTGELFF. This chain uses TRBV4-1 with TRBJ2-2, with unresolved D. Trimming took 1 base from V and 4 from J, leaving 10 bases between them. The CDR3 is 15 residues long. CDR1 and CDR2 from the germline V gene are MGHRA and YSYEKL.

This clonotype was observed at least ten times. The gene calls are TRBV28 and TRBJ2-2; D might be TRBD1 (7 bases). Trimming pared 2 bases from V and 6 bases from J, leaving 10 bases between. Germline CDR1 is MDHEN and CDR2 is SYDVKM. This CDR3 region has 14 residues. The CDR3 loop reads CASSLQGEAGELFF. CDR3 DNA sequence: TGTGCCAGCAGTTTACAGGGGGAGGCCGGGGAGCTGTTTTTT.

This clonotype showed up just a few times. The chain links TRBV27 to TRBJ2-1; D gene ambiguous. This CDR3 region has 13 residues. Germline CDR1 is MNHEY and CDR2 is SMNVEV (reference sequence). Trimming cost V 1 base and J 3 bases, with 4 bases left between them. The CDR3 loop is CASSLFYYNEQFF. The CDR3 region has the DNA TGTGCCAGCAGTTTATTTTACTACAATGAGCAGTTCTTC.

V usage is TRBV30 and J usage is TRBJ1-1; 8 bases match TRBD1. CDR1 and CDR2 (germline): GTSNPN, SVGIG (reference sequence). CDR3 length: 12 amino acids. Trimming removed 4 bases from V and 4 bases from J; junction bases left unmatched: 2. The DNA of the CDR3 is TGTGCCTGGAATACAGGGGGCACTGAAGCTTTCTTT. It encodes CAWNTGGTEAFF.

The table lists this clonotype with many counts. This chain joins TRBV30 and TRBJ1-1; possibly TRBD1 for D (5 bases). Germline assignment: CDR1 GTSNPN and CDR2 SVGIG (reference sequence). This CDR3 has 13 amino acids. V lost 5 bases and J 3 bases, leaving 13 bases between the germline ends. CDR3 amino acids: CAWGIQADTEAFF. The DNA for the CDR3 is TGTGCCTGGGGAATACAGGCCGACACTGAAGCTTTCTTT.

This clonotype was counted many times. The CDR3 DNA follows: TGCAGTGCTAGTGGATCCGGGAACACTGAAGCTTTCTTT. Translated, it gives CSASGSGNTEAFF. The chain joins TRBV20-1 to TRBJ1-1; D gene ambiguous. Germline V gives CDR1 DFQATT, CDR2 SNEGSKA (reference sequence). The CDR3 covers 13 residues. Trimming took 3 bases from V and 1 from J, leaving 9 bases between them.

In its sample, this clonotype was seen a few times. The chain links TRBV30 to TRBJ2-7; TRBD1 might be the D (6 bases). V was cut by 1 base and J by 5 bases, with 12 bases left in between. Germline V CDR1 and CDR2: GTSNPN, SVGIG (reference sequence). The CDR3 has 13 residues. CDR3 DNA: TGTGCCTGGAGTGGTGGGGGCCGCCACGAGCAGTACTTC. Protein: CAWSGGGRHEQYF.

The chain recombines TRBV5-1 with TRBJ2-7, with TRBD2 matching 8 bases. V lost 2 bases and J lost 5; bases outside the gene matches: 9. The CDR3 has 15 residues. Germline V gene data show CDR1 as SGHRS and CDR2 as YFSETQ. CDR3 sequence reads: CASSFGVAGNHEQYF. The CDR3 DNA sequence: TGCGCCAGCAGCTTTGGGGTAGCGGGAAACCACGAGCAGTACTTC.

There are many counts of this clonotype. The gene calls are TRBV2 and TRBJ2-7, with D unresolved. V lost 7 bases and J 0 bases, leaving 10 bases between the germline ends. The CDR3 has 13 amino acids. Germline V gene sequence: CDR1 SNHLY, CDR2 FYNNEI. Here the CDR3 reads CASKAEISYEQYF. CDR3 bases: TGTGCCAGCAAGGCAGAAATCTCCTACGAGCAGTACTTC.

The table lists this clonotype with a few counts. The chain has TRBV27 and TRBJ2-1; 13 nucleotides match TRBD2. With 5 bases clipped from V and 9 bases from J, the junction kept 10 bases outside the gene matches. The CDR3 is 16 amino acids. Germline V lookup: CDR1 MNHEY, CDR2 SMNVEV (reference sequence). The chain's CDR3 is CASSAPGTSGTFEQFF. In nucleotides, the CDR3 is TGTGCCAGCAGTGCCCCCGGGACTAGCGGGACTTTTGAGCAGTTCTTC.

This clonotype has a handful of counts. The CDR3 here is CASMSEGARTGELFF. CDR3 bases: TGTGCCAGCATGAGTGAAGGGGCTCGAACCGGGGAGCTGTTTTTT. The V call is TRBV7-9, the J call TRBJ2-2, with a tentative D call TRBD1 (5 bases). V gave up 7 bases and J gave up 5 bases, with 17 bases separating them. This CDR3 region has 15 residues. In germline, CDR1 is SEHNR, CDR2 FQNEAQ (reference sequence).

There are many counts of this clonotype. CDR3 loop: CASSQAEVPNYGYTF. In DNA, the CDR3 is TGTGCCAGCAGCCAAGCAGAGGTCCCAAACTATGGCTACACCTTC. J is TRBJ1-2 and V is TRBV3-1; D not resolved. The germline V and J ends were trimmed by 1 base and 2 bases, with 11 bases remaining between them. The germline V gene encodes CDR1 LGHDT and CDR2 YNNKEL (reference sequence). CDR3 length equals 15 residues.

The rearrangement links TRBV20-1 to TRBJ2-7; TRBD2 might be the D (5 bases). Germline-derived CDR1 and CDR2 are DFQATT and SNEGSKA (reference sequence). This CDR3 spans 12 amino acids. V dropped 6 bases and J dropped 6 bases, with 15 bases sitting between them. The CDR3 protein is CSAYGEDGEQYV. The DNA of the CDR3 is TGCAGTGCCTACGGGGAAGATGGCGAGCAGTACGTC.

The chain couples TRBV7-9 to TRBJ1-2; 7 positions agree with TRBD1. CDR3 length: 13 amino acids. The germline gives CDR1 SEHNR, CDR2 FQNEAQ (reference sequence). J lost 7 bases, V lost 1 base, and 3 bases had no gene match. Written as DNA, the CDR3 is TGTGCCAGCAGCTTAGAGCCAGGGGGTGGCTACACCTTC. Amino acid sequence: CASSLEPGGGYTF.

There are many counts of this clonotype. The V call is TRBV28, the J call TRBJ2-1, with D unresolved. Germline V gives CDR1 MDHEN, CDR2 SYDVKM. V was cut by 3 bases and J by 1 base, with 4 bases left in between. This CDR3 has 13 amino acids. The CDR3 nucleotides are TGTGCCAGCAGTTTTCGATCCTACAATGAGCAGTTCTTC. This codes for CASSFRSYNEQFF. Drawing the rest from reference TRBV28 and TRBJ2-1, the complete variable domain is DVKVTQSSRYLVKRTGEKVFLECVQDMDHENMFWYRQDPGLGLRLIYFSYDVKMKEKGDIPEGYSVSREKKERFSLILESASTNQTSMYLCASSFRSYNEQFFGPGTRLTVL.

V and J are TRBV6-1 and TRBJ2-1; D gene uncertain. Per germline, CDR1 MNHNS and CDR2 SASEGT. Trimming stripped 2 bases from V and 0 bases from J, with 8 bases between. The CDR3 is 15 amino acids. Here the CDR3 reads CASSERAISYNEQFF. Written as DNA, the CDR3 is TGTGCCAGCAGTGAACGGGCAATCTCCTACAATGAGCAGTTCTTC.

This clonotype has at least ten counts. This chain links TRBV3-1 with TRBJ1-2, with 8 positions matching TRBD1. The CDR3 spans 14 residues. Trimming removed 2 bases from V and 8 bases from J; junction bases left unmatched: 7. The V gene's germline CDR1 is LGHDT and CDR2 YNNKEL (reference sequence). CDR3: CASSQPGGSRGYTF. The CDR3 region has the DNA TGTGCCAGCAGCCAACCAGGGGGCTCAAGGGGCTACACCTTC.

CDR3 residues: CASSIAAGPYSNQPQHF. The CDR3 DNA follows: TGTGCCAGTAGTATAGCGGCAGGGCCGTATAGCAATCAGCCCCAGCATTTT. The rearrangement links TRBV19 to TRBJ1-5, with D maybe TRBD1 (5 bases). Trimming cost V 1 base and J 0 bases, with 13 bases left between them. The CDR3 runs to 17 residues. The germline gives CDR1 LNHDA, CDR2 SQIVND (reference sequence).

The CDR3 nucleotides are TGTGCCAGCAGTTTTAACGTCCGTCTGCCCTATAATTCACCCCTCCACTTT. This encodes CASSFNVRLPYNSPLHF. The chain has TRBV12-3 or TRBV12-4 and TRBJ1-6; the D is unclear. The CDR3 consists of 17 residues. Trimming removed 3 bases at V and 2 bases at J, with 14 bases between.

The chain recombines TRBV19 with TRBJ2-2; the match to TRBD1 covers 7 bases. The CDR3 has 19 amino acids. The junction had 18 bases not matched to a gene; V was cut back by 4 bases and J by 4 bases. CDR1 is LNHDA, CDR2 SQIVND, per germline (reference sequence). The CDR3 is CASSTLTGMARSLTGELFF. The DNA for the CDR3 is TGTGCCAGTAGTACCTTGACAGGGATGGCCCGATCGCTCACCGGGGAGCTGTTTTTT.

In its sample, this clonotype was seen many times. The chain has TRBV18 and TRBJ2-7; TRBD2 aligns across 7 bases. V was clipped by 2 bases and J by 2 bases; unmatched bases: 12. The CDR3 totals 17 residues. CDR1 is KGHSH and CDR2 is LQKENI in the germline V gene. This CDR3 is CASSPGSRREEPYEQYF. CDR3 coding DNA: TGTGCCAGCTCACCAGGTTCTCGTCGGGAGGAACCCTACGAGCAGTACTTC.

This clonotype was seen ten or more times. The chain joins TRBV12-3 or TRBV12-4 to TRBJ1-5; D gene ambiguous. Trimming pared 5 bases from V and 5 bases from J, leaving 10 bases between. The CDR3 spans 13 residues. Written as DNA, the CDR3 is TGTGCCAGCAGTGTCGGCAGCGATCAGCCCCAGCATTTT. As protein: CASSVGSDQPQHF.

This clonotype occurred many times. The chain carries TRBV30 and TRBJ1-1; 9 bases align to TRBD1. This CDR3 region has 13 residues. Losses at the gene ends were 2 bases for V and 3 bases for J; bases not matched to a gene: 1. CDR1 and CDR2 (germline): GTSNPN, SVGIG (reference sequence). The CDR3 DNA sequence: TGTGCCTGGAGTCGACAGGGGGACACTGAAGCTTTCTTT. Its translation is CAWSRQGDTEAFF.

This clonotype was seen a few times. V gene TRBV2 combines with J gene TRBJ1-2, with 7 bases fitting TRBD1. The V segment lost 7 bases and the J segment 8 bases; nucleotides outside the gene matches: 10. The CDR3 runs 13 residues. In germline, CDR1 is SNHLY, CDR2 FYNNEI. In nucleotides, the CDR3 is TGTGCCAGCATTACCGACAGGGATAGCGGCTACACCTTC. This codes for CASITDRDSGYTF.

As DNA, the CDR3 is TGCAGTGCTCCAGACAGGTACTCCTACGAGCAGTACTTC. Translation gives CSAPDRYSYEQYF. The J gene is TRBJ2-7, the V gene TRBV20-1; weak D call: TRBD1 (6 bases). Germline V CDR1 and CDR2: DFQATT, SNEGSKA (reference sequence). The CDR3 has 13 residues. V was pared by 5 bases and J by 0 bases, with 11 bases between.

This clonotype was observed a handful of times. V gene TRBV11-1 combines with J gene TRBJ1-2, with TRBD1 matching 9 bases. CDR1 and CDR2 from the germline V gene are SGHAT and FQDESV (reference sequence). There are 14 residues in the CDR3. The ends lost 7 bases at V and 5 bases at J; junction bases unmatched: 8. The CDR3 loop is CASTPDRGFYGYTF. DNA for the CDR3: TGTGCCAGCACCCCGGACAGGGGTTTTTATGGCTACACCTTC.

This chain connects TRBV12-3 or TRBV12-4 to TRBJ2-3, with D unclear. Trimming cost V 7 bases and J 5 bases, with 13 bases left between them. The length of the CDR3 is 13 residues. The DNA of the CDR3 is TGTGCCAGCACCGAGCTGCGAGGAGATACGCAGTATTTT. Translating it yields CASTELRGDTQYF.

Note on this clonotype: A read error may explain this, as a much larger clone is one base away. The V and J genes are TRBV7-9 and TRBJ2-1; 10 bases agree with TRBD2. Looked up from germline, CDR1 is SEHNR and CDR2 is FQNEAQ (reference sequence). The CDR3 totals 15 residues. DNA for the CDR3: TGTGCCAGCAGCTTTGGGACTAGCGTGAGGGATGAGCAGCTCTTC. Encoded protein: CASSFGTSVRDEQLF.

J is TRBJ1-2 and V is TRBV27; D ambiguous. Per the germline V gene, CDR1 is MNHEY and CDR2 is SMNVEV (reference sequence). V was shortened by 3 bases and J by 3 bases, with 14 bases between the two germline ends. The CDR3 loop spans 15 amino acids. The CDR3 nucleotides are TGTGCCAGCAGTTTTTTGAGAGGCCGGTACTATGGCTACACCTTC. It specifies CASSFLRGRYYGYTF.